Below, 25 T cell receptor beta chains from the same sample are listed, as sequenced in a study of T cells in pancreatic ductal adenocarcinoma (dated by TCRdb to about 2017). Pancreatic ductal adenocarcinoma patients who had undergone surgery without neoadjuvant therapy were selected. Library prep was done by the immunoSEQ multiplex PCR assay. Here the immuneACCESS table is served through TCRdb, limited to in-frame sequences with V and J called. Missing clones are a known gap in these copies; in checked studies unresolved V genes cover under half, and the rest lacks a known reason. Present in this sample are 10,000 to 15,000 clones, 75% to 90% of which were seen just once. The ten largest account for roughly 18% of the sample. Sequenced material: PBMCs. The source is a human donor with pancreatic ductal adenocarcinoma.

This clone was found a few times. The chain links TRBV28 to TRBJ2-1; 7 bases are a match to TRBD1. The germline CDR1 and CDR2 sequences are MDHEN and SYDVKM. The CDR3 sequence is 13 residues long. Trimming removed 8 bases from V and 0 bases from J; junction bases left unmatched: 1. The CDR3 DNA is TGTGCCAGCCGGGACAGCTCCTACAATGAGCAGTTCTTC. This codes for CASRDSSYNEQFF.

This clone was observed once. V is TRBV4-2 and J is TRBJ1-1; TRBD1 matches 7 bases. Germline CDR1 reads LGHNA; CDR2 reads YNFKEQ. J was trimmed by 0 bases and V by 1 base; bases with no gene match: 2. This CDR3 is 15 amino acids long. The CDR3 DNA reads as TGTGCCAGCAGCCAAGGGACAGGAGTGAACACTGAAGCTTTCTTT. It codes for CASSQGTGVNTEAFF.

The V gene is TRBV4-1, the J gene TRBJ2-7; possibly TRBD1 for D (6 bases). Germline V gives CDR1 MGHRA, CDR2 YSYEKL. The CDR3 length is 14 residues. The V and J ends lost 4 bases and 3 bases respectively, with 13 bases between them. The CDR3: CASSLPDRLYEQYF. The CDR3 nucleotides read TGCGCCAGCAGCCTCCCTGACAGGCTCTACGAGCAGTACTTC.

V usage is TRBV6-1 and J usage is TRBJ2-7; no reliable D call. The ends were cut back, 0 bases at V and 3 bases at J, with 9 bases in the middle. The length of the CDR3 is 14 residues. The germline gives CDR1 MNHNS, CDR2 SASEGT. Here the CDR3 reads CASSEARKGYEQYF. CDR3 bases: TGTGCCAGCAGTGAAGCTAGAAAAGGCTACGAGCAGTACTTC.

This clone came up once. The J gene is TRBJ2-7, the V gene TRBV28, with unresolved D. Trimming removed 6 bases from V and 0 bases from J, with 6 bases in between. Germline V gene data show CDR1 as MDHEN and CDR2 as SYDVKM. This CDR3 comprises 12 residues. The CDR3 nucleotides are TGTGCCAGCAGCTCAACCTCCTACGAGCAGTACTTC. This codes for CASSSTSYEQYF.

The chain has TRBV6-6 and TRBJ1-5; D possibly corresponds to TRBD1 (5 bases). The V end was cut by 4 bases, the J end by 4 bases, with 8 bases between. CDR1 and CDR2 from the germline V gene are MNHNY and SVGAGI (reference sequence). There are 13 residues in the CDR3. In nucleotides, the CDR3 is TGTGCCAGCAGTTTCGGGGCTAATCAGCCCCAGCATTTT. Translated: CASSFGANQPQHF.

Only one count was recorded for this clone. The genes are TRBV29-1 and TRBJ2-7; D possibly corresponds to TRBD1 (5 bases). CDR1 SQVTM and CDR2 ANQGSEA come from the germline V gene. This CDR3 is 12 amino acids long. Deletions cut 2 bases from V and 3 bases from J, with 8 bases between. The chain's CDR3 is CSVETRDYEQYF. The DNA of the CDR3 is TGCAGCGTTGAAACCAGGGACTACGAGCAGTACTTC.

This chain connects TRBV6-1 to TRBJ2-7, with a possible D match to TRBD2 (6 bases). The germline CDR1 and CDR2 sequences are MNHNS and SASEGT. Trimming left V 5 bases short and J 3 bases short, with 11 bases between. This CDR3 spans 13 amino acids. The CDR3 sequence: CASSIRENYEQYF. The CDR3 DNA follows: TGTGCCAGCAGTATCCGGGAGAACTACGAGCAGTACTTC.

The chain joins TRBV20-1 to TRBJ2-7, with D perhaps given as TRBD1 or TRBD2 (5 bases each). CDR1 and CDR2 (germline): DFQATT, SNEGSKA (reference sequence). V gave up 1 base and J gave up 4 bases, with 5 bases separating them. This CDR3 contains 11 residues. The CDR3 DNA is TGCAGTGCTAGAGGGGGGTACGAGCAGTACTTC. This translates into CSARGGYEQYF.

This clone turned up a few times. V gene TRBV6-5 combines with J gene TRBJ1-1, with D possibly matching TRBD1 (5 bases). Germline loops: CDR1 MNHEY, CDR2 SVGAGI. Trimming shortened V by 2 bases and J by 4 bases, and 14 bases separated the two germline ends. This CDR3 comprises 15 residues. The CDR3 sequence is CASSYGANQGTEAFF. CDR3 DNA sequence: TGTGCCAGCAGTTACGGTGCGAACCAGGGCACTGAAGCTTTCTTT.

This clone was counted a single time. The V call is TRBV6-1, the J call TRBJ1-1; no clear D. In germline, CDR1 is MNHNS, CDR2 SASEGT. V lost 3 bases and J 2 bases, leaving 4 bases between the germline ends. This CDR3 has 12 amino acids. In nucleotides, the CDR3 is TGTGCCAGCAGTGAGGGAAACACTGAAGCTTTCTTT. Amino acid sequence: CASSEGNTEAFF.

This clone appeared once. The rearrangement joins TRBV9 to TRBJ1-6, with D unresolved. The germline CDR1 and CDR2 sequences are SGDLS and YYNGEE. V was trimmed by 0 bases and J by 3 bases, leaving 7 bases between them. The CDR3 is 15 residues long. This CDR3 reads CASSVDINYNSPLHF. CDR3 bases: TGTGCCAGCAGCGTAGACATAAACTATAATTCACCCCTCCACTTT.

The chain uses TRBV27 and TRBJ2-3; TRBD1 matches 10 bases. Germline V CDR1 and CDR2: MNHEY, SMNVEV (reference sequence). The ends lost 7 bases at V and 3 bases at J; junction bases unmatched: 10. The CDR3 runs 16 residues. The CDR3 DNA reads TGTGCCAGCAACAACGGGGGGGGACAGGGGACAGATACGCAGTATTTT. It translates to CASNNGGGQGTDTQYF.

This chain links TRBV4-1 with TRBJ2-1, with D perhaps matching TRBD1 or TRBD2 (6 bases each). The CDR3 is made up of 14 amino acids. Germline V gene data show CDR1 as MGHRA and CDR2 as YSYEKL. The V end was cut by 4 bases, the J end by 6 bases, with 13 bases between. The CDR3 region has the DNA TGCGCCAGCAGCCCCTCGCCGGGGGCCAATGAGCAGTTCTTC. Its translation is CASSPSPGANEQFF.

This clone was picked up one time. The chain links TRBV19 to TRBJ1-1, with D unclear. Trimming took 7 bases from V and 4 from J, leaving 19 bases between them. Germline CDR1 LNHDA, CDR2 SQIVND (reference sequence). This CDR3 has 15 amino acids. In DNA, the CDR3 is TGTGCCAGTACCATCTCAGCACCTCGAGGCACTGAAGCTTTCTTT. Its translation: CASTISAPRGTEAFF.

This CDR3 is CASSPTAGGSEAFF. The CDR3 DNA reads as TGTGCCAGCTCACCAACGGCAGGGGGGTCTGAAGCTTTCTTT. The J gene is TRBJ1-1, the V gene TRBV18; 7 bases align to TRBD1. Looked up from germline, CDR1 is KGHSH and CDR2 is LQKENI. The CDR3 contains 14 residues. The trim removed 2 bases at V and 6 bases at J, leaving 6 bases unmatched. The variable domain in full, with the rest retrieved from reference TRBV18 and TRBJ1-1, is NAGVMQNPRHLVRRRGQEARLRCSPMKGHSHVYWYRQLPEEGLKFMVYLQKENIIDESGMPKERFSAEFPKEGPSILRIQQVVRGDSAAYFCASSPTAGGSEAFFGQGTRLTVV.

The chain employs TRBV5-4 and TRBJ1-4; 10 nucleotides line up with TRBD1. This CDR3 has 13 amino acids. The germline V gene has CDR1 SGHNT and CDR2 YYREEE (reference sequence). V lost 6 bases and J lost 7; bases outside the gene matches: 3. In DNA, the CDR3 is TGTGCCAGCACTCGGGACAGGGGTGAAAAACTGTTTTTT. Its protein product is CASTRDRGEKLFF.

J is TRBJ2-2 and V is TRBV27; D not certain. The CDR3 consists of 15 residues. In germline, CDR1 is MNHEY, CDR2 SMNVEV (reference sequence). V was clipped by 3 bases and J by 4 bases, with 12 bases between them. CDR3 residues: CASSLGGVVTGELFF. CDR3 sequence (DNA): TGTGCCAGCAGTTTGGGCGGAGTAGTCACCGGGGAGCTGTTTTTT.

In this sample, this clone turned up once. The chain uses TRBV6-1 and TRBJ2-2, with TRBD1 matching over 10 bases. Germline V gives CDR1 MNHNS, CDR2 SASEGT. With 6 bases clipped from V and 6 bases from J, the junction kept 7 bases outside the gene matches. The length of the CDR3 is 15 residues. The DNA for the CDR3 is TGTGCCAGCAGGCCCGACAGGGGGCAATCCGGGGAGCTGTTTTTT. Protein sequence: CASRPDRGQSGELFF.

CDR3 residues: CASSLMVAGVYTQYF. The CDR3 DNA is TGTGCCAGCAGTTTAATGGTAGCGGGAGTGTATACGCAGTATTTT. The chain combines TRBV27 with TRBJ2-3; TRBD2 aligns across 9 bases. CDR1 is MNHEY and CDR2 is SMNVEV in the germline V gene (reference sequence). The CDR3 is 15 amino acids. The J segment lost 7 bases and the V segment lost 2 bases, leaving 7 bases of the junction unmatched.

The chain carries TRBV2 and TRBJ1-5; 7 nucleotides agree with TRBD1. The CDR3 has 15 amino acids. From germline, CDR1 is SNHLY and CDR2 FYNNEI. The ends lost 4 bases at V and 2 bases at J; junction bases unmatched: 5. The CDR3 sequence is CASSVQGIGNQPQHF. The DNA of the CDR3 is TGTGCCAGCAGTGTACAGGGGATTGGCAATCAGCCCCAGCATTTT.

The chain combines TRBV11-3 with TRBJ2-7; D not certain. Per germline, CDR1 SGHNT and CDR2 YENEEA. The ends were cut back, 3 bases at V and 6 bases at J, with 9 bases in the middle. The length of the CDR3 is 12 residues. CDR3 loop: CASSFSESEQYF. CDR3 DNA: TGTGCCAGCAGCTTTTCGGAATCCGAGCAGTACTTC. Using reference TRBV11-3 and TRBJ2-7 for the parts outside the CDR3, the full variable domain is EAGVVQSPRYKIIEKKQPVAFWCNPISGHNTLYWYLQNLGQGPELLIRYENEEAVDDSQLPKDRFSAERLKGVDSTLKIQPAELGDSAVYLCASSFSESEQYFGPGTRLTVT.

J is TRBJ2-7 and V is TRBV4-2, with a weak D call TRBD2 (6 bases). This CDR3 has 15 residues. The germline CDR1 and CDR2 sequences are LGHNA and YNFKEQ. V was trimmed by 4 bases and J by 2 bases, leaving 15 bases between them. CDR3 nucleotide sequence: TGTGCCAGCAGCCTCAGCCCGGGGGATACCTACGAGCAGTACTTC. Protein sequence: CASSLSPGDTYEQYF.

This clone was picked up a small number of times. The genes are TRBV9 and TRBJ1-1; unclear D gene. CDR3 size: 13 residues. Germline CDR1 is SGDLS and CDR2 is YYNGEE. V lost 0 bases, J lost 3 bases, and 6 bases lay in between. The CDR3 region is CASSVAGYTEAFF. The CDR3 DNA reads TGTGCCAGCAGCGTAGCGGGATACACTGAAGCTTTCTTT.

This chain connects TRBV6-5 to TRBJ2-7, with a weak D call TRBD2 (5 bases). CDR3 size: 13 residues. V dropped 5 bases and J dropped 3 bases, with 11 bases sitting between them. The germline V gene encodes CDR1 MNHEY and CDR2 SVGAGI. CDR3 coding DNA: TGTGCCAGCAGTCCCCAGCGGAACTACGAGCAGTACTTC. This codes for CASSPQRNYEQYF.